The 24 T cell receptor beta chains below all came from one sample that was sequenced in a study of cytomegalovirus exposure and HLA in healthy donors. Use of 60 Vbeta and 13 Jbeta primers characterized the PCR. This table comes from immunoSEQ multiplex PCR, and its TCRdb copy is limited to in-frame clones, with some not included. This table holds roughly 170,000 clones, 75% to 85% found once. Sequencing used PBMCs. These receptors came from a man aged 30 to 39 in good health and CMV-seropositive.

The chain joins TRBV30 to TRBJ2-7; D perhaps matches TRBD1 (5 bases). Germline CDR1 and CDR2: GTSNPN and SVGIG (reference sequence). V was shortened by 0 bases and J by 0 bases, with 12 bases between the two germline ends. The CDR3 is 15 residues long. The CDR3 coding sequence is TGTGCCTGGAGTGTCGGCTCAGGGCCCTCCTACGAGCAGTACTTC. It codes for CAWSVGSGPSYEQYF.

The chain employs TRBV7-3 and TRBJ2-1; 13 bases fit TRBD2. The germline V gene encodes CDR1 SGHTA and CDR2 FQGTGA. This CDR3 spans 16 amino acids. V was pared by 5 bases and J by 7 bases, with 8 bases of the junction left unmatched. The CDR3 protein is CASSPRTSGSLNEQFF. For the CDR3, the DNA is TGTGCCAGCAGCCCAAGGACTAGCGGGAGTCTTAATGAGCAGTTCTTC.

CDR3 bases: TGTGCCAGCAGTTGGGGACAGGGGGGAAACTATGGCTACACCTTC. It codes for CASSWGQGGNYGYTF. The chain recombines TRBV6-5 with TRBJ1-2; 11 nucleotides agree with TRBD1. The germline CDR1 and CDR2 sequences are MNHEY and SVGAGI. V lost 4 bases and J lost 2; bases outside the gene matches: 3. The CDR3 sequence is 15 residues long.

CDR3 nucleotide sequence: TGTGCCAGCAGGTCCGGGACAGGTACAGATACGCAGTATTTT. Translated: CASRSGTGTDTQYF. The chain links TRBV11-3 to TRBJ2-3; 8 bases are shared with TRBD1. The V gene's germline CDR1 is SGHNT and CDR2 YENEEA. This CDR3 has 14 residues. V was clipped by 6 bases and J by 3 bases; unmatched bases: 5.

As for this clone: Other DNA sequences in the sample encode the same CDR3. This rearrangement joins TRBV6-1 to TRBJ1-5; D not resolved. This CDR3 spans 14 amino acids. The germline gives CDR1 MNHNS, CDR2 SASEGT. Deletions cut 3 bases from V and 1 base from J, with 7 bases between. This CDR3 is CASSERASNQPQHF. DNA of the CDR3: TGTGCCAGCAGTGAGAGGGCAAGCAATCAGCCCCAGCATTTT.

The chain joins TRBV9 to TRBJ1-2; perhaps TRBD1 as D (5 bases). CDR3 length equals 15 residues. V was pared by 4 bases and J by 5 bases, with 18 bases between. Per the germline V gene, CDR1 is SGDLS and CDR2 is YYNGEE. The CDR3 sequence is CASSPFLGGGYGYTF. CDR3 coding DNA: TGTGCCAGCAGCCCGTTTCTGGGGGGTGGGTATGGCTACACCTTC.

The chain uses TRBV7-9 and TRBJ2-1, with D possibly being TRBD2 (5 bases). Germline CDR1 is SEHNR and CDR2 is FQNEAQ (reference sequence). V shed 1 base and J shed 5 bases, with 15 bases lying between them. The CDR3 runs to 16 residues. The CDR3 bases are TGTGCCAGCAGCTTAGGTGGACTCGGCCGGGACAATGAGCAGTTCTTC. It is translated as CASSLGGLGRDNEQFF. Full variable domain (rest looked up from reference TRBV7-9 and TRBJ2-1): DTGVSQNPRHKITKRGQNVTFRCDPISEHNRLYWYRQTLGQGPEFLTYFQNEAQLEKSRLLSDRFSAERPKGSFSTLEIQRTEQGDSAMYLCASSLGGLGRDNEQFFGPGTRLTVL.

The chain links TRBV11-3 to TRBJ2-1; 11 bases are shared with TRBD2. The V segment lost 6 bases and the J segment 3 bases; nucleotides outside the gene matches: 4. This CDR3 is 15 amino acids long. The V gene's germline CDR1 is SGHNT and CDR2 YENEEA. CDR3 sequence (DNA): TGTGCCAGCAGATTTACTAGCGGGAGCTACAATGAGCAGTTCTTC. Protein sequence: CASRFTSGSYNEQFF.

The chain recombines TRBV7-9 with TRBJ1-4; 8 nucleotides line up with TRBD1. There are 16 residues in the CDR3. The V gene's germline CDR1 is SEHNR and CDR2 FQNEAQ (reference sequence). With 1 base clipped from V and 6 bases from J, the junction kept 7 bases outside the gene matches. The CDR3 is CASSLGAGQGHEKLFF. The DNA for the CDR3 is TGTGCCAGCAGCTTAGGGGCCGGACAGGGTCATGAAAAACTGTTTTTT.

The chain combines TRBV19 with TRBJ1-6; TRBD1 might be the D (5 bases). Germline V gene sequence: CDR1 LNHDA, CDR2 SQIVND (reference sequence). The V gene lost 4 bases and the J gene lost 13 bases, with 23 bases spanning the gap. CDR3 size: 16 residues. This CDR3 is CASSSLTRGWAGPLHF. The DNA for the CDR3 is TGTGCCAGTAGTAGCCTGACAAGGGGATGGGCCGGGCCCCTCCACTTT.

The chain carries TRBV4-3 and TRBJ2-5; 10 bases line up with TRBD1. The J call may be wrong; the DNA end is better matched by TRBJ2-7. The length of the CDR3 is 15 residues. The germline V gene encodes CDR1 LGHNA and CDR2 YSLEER. The CDR3 protein is CASSQEGTGVYEQYF. CDR3 sequence (DNA): TGCGCCAGCAGCCAAGAGGGGACAGGGGTATACGAGCAGTACTTC.

The chain couples TRBV29-1 to TRBJ2-7, with 9 nucleotides matching TRBD2. CDR3 length: 14 amino acids. From germline, CDR1 is SQVTM and CDR2 ANQGSEA. V was clipped by 4 bases and J by 2 bases; unmatched bases: 6. The CDR3 region has the DNA TGCAGCGTTGTGACTAGCGGACCCCCCTACGAGCAGTACTTC. Amino acid sequence: CSVVTSGPPYEQYF.

J is TRBJ2-5 and V is TRBV6-1, with D tentatively TRBD1 (6 bases). Trimming removed 4 bases at V and 4 bases at J, with 19 bases between. The length of the CDR3 is 16 residues. CDR1 MNHNS and CDR2 SASEGT come from the germline V gene. This CDR3 reads CASSVQGGGIGETQYF. DNA of the CDR3: TGTGCCAGCAGTGTACAGGGTGGCGGCATAGGAGAGACCCAGTACTTC.

The gene calls are TRBV28 and TRBJ2-7; D is uncertain. Per germline, CDR1 MDHEN and CDR2 SYDVKM. Trimming removed 2 bases at V and 0 bases at J, with 5 bases between. The CDR3 contains 13 residues. The CDR3 here is CASSLHGSYEQYF. The CDR3 DNA is TGTGCCAGCAGTTTACACGGCTCCTACGAGCAGTACTTC.

The chain employs TRBV19 and TRBJ1-6, with TRBD1 identical over 10 bases. The germline gives CDR1 LNHDA, CDR2 SQIVND (reference sequence). This CDR3 is built from 15 residues. Trimming removed 5 bases from V and 10 bases from J; junction bases left unmatched: 8. The CDR3 sequence is CASSARDRGGSPLHF. The CDR3 DNA reads TGTGCCAGTAGTGCGCGGGACAGGGGAGGATCACCCCTCCACTTT. The full variable domain, its missing parts supplied by reference TRBV19 and TRBJ1-6, is DGGITQSPKYLFRKEGQNVTLSCEQNLNHDAMYWYRQDPGQGLRLIYYSQIVNDFQKGDIAEGYSVSREKKESFPLTVTSAQKNPTAFYLCASSARDRGGSPLHFGNGTRLTVT.

This clone was recorded only once. The genes are TRBV28 and TRBJ1-1, with D tentatively TRBD1 (5 bases). Per the germline V gene, CDR1 is MDHEN and CDR2 is SYDVKM. V gave up 3 bases and J gave up 1 base, with 9 bases separating them. This CDR3 is 14 amino acids long. The CDR3 DNA reads TGTGCCAGCAGTTTCCAGGGTCCGAACACTGAAGCTTTCTTT. It specifies CASSFQGPNTEAFF. Combining the CDR3 with reference TRBV28 and TRBJ1-1 gives the whole variable domain DVKVTQSSRYLVKRTGEKVFLECVQDMDHENMFWYRQDPGLGLRLIYFSYDVKMKEKGDIPEGYSVSREKKERFSLILESASTNQTSMYLCASSFQGPNTEAFFGQGTRLTVV.

The J gene is TRBJ2-3, the V gene TRBV4-3; 13 bases agree with TRBD2. In germline, CDR1 is LGHNA, CDR2 YSLEER. This CDR3 is built from 19 residues. The V segment lost 2 bases and the J segment 2 bases; nucleotides outside the gene matches: 10. CDR3: CASSQRTSGGPTITDTQYF. The DNA of the CDR3 is TGCGCCAGCAGCCAAAGGACTAGCGGGGGTCCTACCATCACAGATACGCAGTATTTT.

There are a few counts of this clone. This chain connects TRBV5-4 to TRBJ2-1, with a weak D call TRBD2 (6 bases). CDR1 and CDR2 (germline): SGHNT, YYREEE (reference sequence). The CDR3 runs to 15 residues. V was shortened by 4 bases and J by 8 bases, with 19 bases between the two germline ends. The CDR3 nucleotides are TGTGCCAGCAGCAGCGATCCTAGCGTTTTCGATGAGCAGTTCTTC. Its translation is CASSSDPSVFDEQFF.

The chain employs TRBV5-1 and TRBJ1-2; TRBD1 might be the D (6 bases). The germline CDR1 and CDR2 sequences are SGHRS and YFSETQ. The CDR3 totals 14 residues. Trimming cost V 0 bases and J 6 bases, with 12 bases left between them. CDR3 DNA: TGCGCCAGCAGCTTGGTTGGGGGCGGAGATGGCTACACCTTC. Encoded protein: CASSLVGGGDGYTF.

The chain joins TRBV4-1 to TRBJ1-6, with TRBD1 matching 10 bases. The germline V gene has CDR1 MGHRA and CDR2 YSYEKL. Germline trimming cut 4 bases from V and 6 bases from J; bases unmatched to any gene: 9. This CDR3 comprises 17 residues. This CDR3 reads CASSLKSRDRGNSPLHF. CDR3 DNA sequence: TGCGCCAGCAGCCTTAAGTCCCGGGACAGGGGTAATTCACCCCTCCACTTT.

A few counts support this clone. The genes are TRBV4-1 and TRBJ2-7; 9 bases agree with TRBD1. The CDR3 totals 15 residues. J was trimmed by 4 bases and V by 4 bases; bases with no gene match: 8. The V gene's germline CDR1 is MGHRA and CDR2 YSYEKL. As DNA, the CDR3 is TGCGCCAGCAGCCCCGTACAGGGGGCAAGGTACGAGCAGTACTTC. The encoded protein is CASSPVQGARYEQYF.

The sample holds a few counts of this clone. This rearrangement joins TRBV4-1 to TRBJ1-2; the D is unclear. Germline V CDR1 and CDR2: MGHRA, YSYEKL. CDR3 length equals 14 residues. Deletions cut 0 bases from V and 2 bases from J, with 7 bases between. The CDR3 loop is CASSQDSGNYGYTF. The CDR3 coding sequence is TGCGCCAGCAGCCAAGATTCGGGGAACTATGGCTACACCTTC.

This chain joins TRBV6-5 and TRBJ1-3, with 7 bases that match TRBD1. The germline gives CDR1 MNHEY, CDR2 SVGAGI. The CDR3 length is 14 residues. J gave up 7 bases and V 1 base, and 4 bases lay outside the gene matches. DNA for the CDR3: TGTGCCAGCAGTTACTTGTCAGGGGGGAACACCATATATTTT. Translating it yields CASSYLSGGNTIYF.

The chain is built from TRBV12-5 and TRBJ1-5; 10 bases are shared with TRBD1. V dropped 6 bases and J dropped 3; count of bases not matched to a gene: 5. CDR1 LGHNT and CDR2 FRNRAP come from the germline V gene. This CDR3 comprises 15 residues. The CDR3 spells CASGGQGGLNQPQHF. The CDR3 DNA reads TGTGCTAGTGGAGGACAGGGGGGACTCAATCAGCCCCAGCATTTT.